This is a list of T cell receptor beta chains from one sample in a study of T cell clonotyping in hematopoietic cell transplantation. The assay was immunoSEQ multiplex PCR, and TCRdb's table has in-frame clones only and misses some. The data contain tens of thousands of clones, 90% to 97% of them singletons. This specimen consisted of peripheral blood mononuclear cells, obtained before stem cell transplant. The receptors were sampled from a woman between 45 and 60 years old with acute myeloid leukemia. Some clones in this sample may be carry-over from other donors' samples. CDR3s include the opening cysteine and the closing phenylalanine or tryptophan. The D gene is left open where the match is weak. Clone size is not always given. Where it is, it says once, few, many or a class for expanded clones.

D gene	V gene	J gene	clone size	CDR3 protein	CDR3 DNA
TRBD1	TRBV6-5	TRBJ1-2	-	CASSLRGPNYGYTF	TGTGCCAGCAGTCTCAGGGGGCCCAACTATGGCTACACCTTC
TRBD2	TRBV9	TRBJ2-1	-	CASSTRSSGALGEQFF	TGTGCCAGCAGCACCCGGTCTAGCGGGGCCCTGGGAGAGCAGTTCTTC
-	TRBV4-1	TRBJ2-1	-	CASSQEGTSSYNEQFF	TGCGCCAGCAGCCAAGAGGGGACTTCCTCCTACAATGAGCAGTTCTTC
TRBD1	TRBV30	TRBJ1-5	-	CAMGQGGANQPQHF	TGTGCCATGGGACAGGGGGGCGCCAATCAGCCCCAGCATTTT
-	TRBV7-3	TRBJ2-1	-	CASSLNGGNYNEQFF	TGTGCCAGCAGCTTAAACGGGGGAAACTACAATGAGCAGTTCTTC
TRBD1	TRBV6-1	TRBJ1-1	-	CASRDRDRVSTEAFF	TGTGCCAGCAGGGACCGGGACAGGGTGAGCACTGAAGCTTTCTTT
-	TRBV28	TRBJ1-1	-	CASSSGGYDTEAFF	TGTGCCAGCAGTTCGGGGGGGTACGACACTGAAGCTTTCTTT
-	TRBV11-2	TRBJ1-5	once	CASSLGQRNQPQHF	TGTGCCAGCAGCTTAGGGCAACGCAATCAGCCCCAGCATTTT
-	TRBV7-2	TRBJ1-1	-	CASSADPGVTEAFF	TGTGCCAGCAGCGCAGACCCAGGAGTCACTGAAGCTTTCTTT
-	TRBV6-1	TRBJ2-2	few	CASSDPKGLPRAGELFF	TGTGCCAGCAGTGACCCTAAGGGGCTCCCCCGGGCCGGGGAGCTGTTTTTT
TRBD1	TRBV2	TRBJ1-5	-	CASSLSGQGGQPQHF	TGTGCCAGCAGTCTTAGTGGACAGGGGGGTCAGCCCCAGCATTTT
TRBD1	TRBV2	TRBJ1-2	-	CASSGGIGTDGYTF	TGTGCCAGCAGCGGCGGGATCGGGACAGATGGCTACACCTTC
TRBD2	TRBV28	TRBJ2-3	-	CASSRTSGWAQYF	TGTGCCAGCAGTCGGACTAGCGGGTGGGCGCAGTATTTT
-	TRBV11-2	TRBJ1-1	-	CASSLTFTGVAFF	TGTGCCAGCAGTCTTACGTTCACGGGGGTGGCTTTCTTT
-	TRBV10-3	TRBJ2-5	once	CAISDGREQETQYF	TGTGCCATCAGTGACGGCCGGGAGCAAGAGACCCAGTACTTC
TRBD1	TRBV25-1	TRBJ1-4	-	CASSEYVGQGYEKLFF	TGTGCCAGCAGTGAATACGTTGGACAGGGATATGAAAAACTGTTTTTT
TRBD1	TRBV9	TRBJ1-2	-	CASSVADRPRDYGYTF	TGTGCCAGCAGCGTAGCGGACAGGCCTCGGGACTATGGCTACACCTTC
-	TRBV10-2	TRBJ2-7	-	CASSERAIYEQYF	TGCGCCAGCAGTGAGAGGGCAATATACGAGCAGTACTTC
-	TRBV19	TRBJ1-5	-	CASAQVRGPQHF	TGTGCCAGTGCGCAGGTCCGGGGGCCCCAGCATTTT
TRBD1	TRBV7-2	TRBJ1-4	once	CASSAKQGATNEKLFF	TGTGCCAGCAGCGCGAAACAGGGGGCAACTAATGAAAAACTGTTTTTT
-	TRBV25-1	TRBJ2-5	-	CASSEPAGSETQYF	TGTGCCAGCAGTGAACCTGCGGGATCCGAGACCCAGTACTTC
-	TRBV19	TRBJ1-4	-	CASSIVEQLNEKLFF	TGTGCCAGTAGTATAGTCGAACAGCTTAATGAAAAACTGTTTTTT
-	TRBV6-1	TRBJ2-7	-	CASKSGQSSYEQYF	TGTGCCAGCAAGTCAGGGCAGAGCTCCTACGAGCAGTACTTC
TRBD1	TRBV30	TRBJ2-7	-	CAWSVGQGVEQYF	TGTGCCTGGAGTGTCGGTCAGGGGGTCGAGCAGTACTTC
-	TRBV5-1	TRBJ2-7	-	CASSLEQSGGDGQYF	TGCGCCAGCAGCTTAGAACAGAGTGGGGGAGACGGGCAGTACTTC
-	TRBV4-2	TRBJ1-5	-	CASSGDSLGNQPQHF	TGTGCCAGCAGCGGAGACAGTCTGGGCAATCAGCCCCAGCATTTT
-	TRBV10-3	TRBJ2-5	-	CAISGPEETQYF	TGTGCCATCAGCGGCCCAGAAGAGACCCAGTACTTC
TRBD1	TRBV29-1	TRBJ1-2	-	CSVVQGHDGYTF	TGCAGCGTTGTACAGGGGCATGATGGCTACACCTTC
-	TRBV7-8	TRBJ2-7	-	CASSPSYEQYF	TGTGCCAGCAGCCCTTCCTACGAGCAGTACTTC
TRBD2	TRBV30	TRBJ2-5	-	CAWSSGLAGIQETQYF	TGTGCCTGGAGTTCGGGACTAGCGGGGATCCAAGAGACCCAGTACTTC
TRBD2	TRBV6-1	TRBJ2-7	-	CASARTRVEQYF	TGTGCCAGCGCCAGGACTAGGGTCGAGCAGTACTTC
TRBD1	TRBV5-1	TRBJ2-5	-	CASTGPGQGAFETQYF	TGCGCCAGCACCGGTCCGGGACAGGGGGCTTTTGAGACCCAGTACTTC
-	TRBV7-9	TRBJ2-2	once	CASSLVANTGELFF	TGTGCCAGCAGCTTAGTGGCGAACACCGGGGAGCTGTTTTTT
TRBD2	TRBV11-2	TRBJ2-3	-	CASSEPGLAGRPDTQYF	TGTGCCAGCAGCGAGCCGGGACTAGCGGGGAGACCGGATACGCAGTATTTT
-	TRBV6-6	TRBJ1-2	-	CAISGVYGYTF	TGTGCCATCAGTGGGGTCTATGGCTACACCTTC
-	TRBV19	TRBJ1-5	-	CASNPVTTAQPQHF	TGTGCCAGTAACCCAGTAACAACGGCGCAGCCCCAGCATTTT
-	TRBV7-8	TRBJ2-1	-	CASSLAQGVATEQFF	TGTGCCAGCAGCTTAGCGCAGGGAGTAGCGACTGAGCAGTTCTTC
-	TRBV7-8	TRBJ2-5	-	CASSPLGGQETQYF	TGTGCCAGCAGCCCACTGGGGGGACAAGAGACCCAGTACTTC
-	TRBV5-6	TRBJ2-7	-	CASSPQGQYEQYF	TGTGCCAGCAGCCCGCAGGGACAATACGAGCAGTACTTC
-	TRBV6-1	TRBJ2-7	-	CASRELHGIFHEQYF	TGTGCCAGCAGGGAACTACACGGGATTTTCCACGAGCAGTACTTC
-	TRBV18	TRBJ2-7	-	CASSRGTSYEQYF	TGTGCCAGCTCAAGGGGGACATCCTACGAGCAGTACTTC
TRBD2	TRBV5-1	TRBJ2-2	once	CASSSTSGRISPGELFF	TGCGCCAGCAGCTCGACTAGCGGGAGGATTTCTCCCGGGGAGCTGTTTTTT
TRBD1	TRBV27	TRBJ1-5	once	CASTLIGQGPWHF	TGTGCCAGCACCTTAATTGGACAGGGGCCGTGGCATTTT
TRBD1	TRBV18	TRBJ1-1	-	CASSPLDRGSEAFF	TGTGCCAGCTCACCTCTGGACAGGGGTTCTGAAGCTTTCTTT
TRBD1	TRBV27	TRBJ1-5	-	CASSFGQGANQPQHF	TGTGCCAGCAGTTTTGGACAGGGGGCCAATCAGCCCCAGCATTTT
-	TRBV30	TRBJ2-7	once	CAWSGISHEQYF	TGTGCCTGGAGTGGAATTAGCCACGAGCAGTACTTC
-	TRBV15	TRBJ1-2	-	CATSRGDEGIVGYTF	TGTGCCACCAGCAGAGGGGACGAGGGGATCGTGGGCTACACCTTC
TRBD1	TRBV19	TRBJ1-5	-	CASSASGQYNQPQHF	TGTGCCAGTAGTGCGTCGGGACAGTACAATCAGCCCCAGCATTTT
-	TRBV9	TRBJ1-1	-	CASSLDTTEAFF	TGTGCCAGCAGCCTCGACACGACTGAAGCTTTCTTT
-	TRBV6-5	TRBJ2-3	-	CASSYVWGVSDTQYF	TGTGCCAGCAGTTATGTCTGGGGTGTTTCAGATACGCAGTATTTT
TRBD1	TRBV7-2	TRBJ1-5	-	CASSPRTGASQPQHF	TGTGCCAGCAGCCCGCGGACAGGGGCGTCGCAGCCCCAGCATTTT
-	TRBV2	TRBJ1-5	-	CASSEREAQPQHF	TGTGCCAGCAGTGAAAGGGAAGCTCAGCCCCAGCATTTT
-	TRBV18	TRBJ2-7	-	CASSQGTGYYEQYF	TGTGCCAGCTCCCAGGGGACGGGATACTACGAGCAGTACTTC
-	TRBV6-5	TRBJ2-3	once	CASSFTLGDTQYF	TGTGCCAGCAGCTTTACCCTAGGAGATACGCAGTATTTT
-	TRBV20-1	TRBJ1-2	-	CRVDRLGYTF	TGCAGAGTCGACAGGCTCGGCTACACCTTC
-	TRBV6-5	TRBJ1-1	-	CASSYSNPAMNTEAFF	TGTGCCAGCAGTTACTCGAATCCCGCCATGAACACTGAAGCTTTCTTT
-	TRBV5-1	TRBJ2-7	once	CASSLSWVGTPYEQYF	TGCGCCAGCAGCTTGTCTTGGGTGGGGACTCCTTACGAGCAGTACTTC
-	TRBV6-5	TRBJ1-2	-	CASSSLSRDYGYTF	TGTGCCAGCAGTTCCCTCTCAAGAGACTATGGCTACACCTTC
-	TRBV6-1	TRBJ2-2	-	CAIRPGIQNTGELFF	TGTGCCATCCGCCCGGGAATCCAAAACACCGGGGAGCTGTTTTTT
TRBD2	TRBV11-2	TRBJ2-7	-	CASSLSWVAGYEQYF	TGTGCCAGCAGCTTATCGTGGGTAGCGGGCTACGAGCAGTACTTC